What follows are 5 T cell receptor beta chains derived from one specimen sequenced in a study of T cell repertoires in ileal Crohn's disease. Produced via immunoSEQ multiplex PCR; TCRdb's table is partial and in-frame only. The sample records around 1,600 clones, approximately 86% being singletons. As for time point: inflamed ileum from the surgical specimen. The sequenced sample consisted of ileal tissue. The receptors stem from an adult with Crohn's disease.

The chain carries TRBV2 and TRBJ1-1; D unresolved. The CDR3 is 10 amino acids. Germline CDR1 SNHLY, CDR2 FYNNEI. V gave up 4 bases and J gave up 11 bases, with 8 bases separating them. CDR3 in amino acids: CASSVGEAFF. The CDR3, as DNA: TGTGCCAGCAGTGTTGGGGAGGCTTTCTTT.

The chain joins TRBV28 to TRBJ1-4; unclear D gene. V was pared by 4 bases and J by 7 bases, with 1 base between. The CDR3 loop spans 10 amino acids. Germline V gene sequence: CDR1 MDHEN, CDR2 SYDVKM. CDR3: CASSSEKLFF. CDR3 nucleotides: TGTGCCAGCAGTTCTGAAAAACTGTTTTTT.

The chain couples TRBV6-4 to TRBJ1-2; no definite D call. The V gene's germline CDR1 is MRHNA and CDR2 SNTAGT. V lost 0 bases, J lost 7 bases, and 15 bases lay in between. This CDR3 has 15 residues. The CDR3 here is CASSDSPGGSGGYTF. In DNA form, the CDR3 reads TGTGCCAGCAGTGACTCCCCAGGAGGGTCGGGTGGCTACACCTTC.

The CDR3 nucleotides read TGCGCCAGCAGCCCAGGGCTAGCGGGAGGAGGCGGAGAGACCCAGTACTTC. Encoded protein: CASSPGLAGGGGETQYF. This rearrangement joins TRBV5-1 to TRBJ2-5; the match to TRBD2 covers 11 bases. J lost 4 bases, V lost 4 bases, and 12 bases had no gene match. Germline V lookup: CDR1 SGHRS, CDR2 YFSETQ. This CDR3 spans 17 amino acids.

The table lists this clone with a count of one. The DNA for the CDR3 is TGTGCCAGCAGCTTCTCCGGGGGGGGAACCGGGGAGCTGTTTTTT. Encoded protein: CASSFSGGGTGELFF. This chain uses TRBV7-2 with TRBJ2-2; 8 bases align to TRBD2. Trimming at V came to 3 bases and at J to 5 bases, leaving 5 bases not matched to a gene. CDR3 length: 15 amino acids. Germline CDR1 and CDR2: SGHTA and FQGNSA.